Shown below are 18 T cell receptor beta chains from a single sample sequenced in a study of graft-versus-host responses after intestinal transplantation. Data came from immunoSEQ multiplex PCR; TCRdb stores just in-frame clones and leaves some out. The table has around 25,000 clones, roughly 95% seen once. This sample comprised PBMCs, obtained 156 days after intestinal transplant. The receptor source for this set is a human patient who received an intestinal transplant, so some T cells may come from the graft donor.

The chain is built from TRBV7-9 and TRBJ2-1; possibly TRBD2 for D (5 bases). Germline CDR1 is SEHNR and CDR2 is FQNEAQ (reference sequence). The CDR3 spans 14 residues. V was shortened by 4 bases and J by 8 bases, with 15 bases between the two germline ends. The chain's CDR3 is CASSWGLGGDEQFF. DNA of the CDR3: TGTGCCAGCAGCTGGGGTCTAGGAGGAGATGAGCAGTTCTTC.

The V gene is TRBV29-1, the J gene TRBJ2-7; no reliable D call. The CDR3 length is 15 residues. V was shortened by 2 bases and J by 4 bases, with 18 bases between the two germline ends. Germline CDR1 reads SQVTM; CDR2 reads ANQGSEA. This CDR3 reads CSVELKAADDYEQYF. DNA of the CDR3: TGCAGCGTTGAACTTAAGGCTGCGGACGATTACGAGCAGTACTTC.

The chain couples TRBV7-2 to TRBJ2-2; D gene ambiguous. With 1 base removed from V and 6 bases from J, the gap between germline ends came to 12 bases. Germline V lookup: CDR1 SGHTA, CDR2 FQGNSA. The CDR3 contains 15 residues. The CDR3 is CASSLGQIKAGELFF. The CDR3 DNA follows: TGTGCCAGCAGCTTAGGTCAGATCAAGGCCGGGGAGCTGTTTTTT.

This sequence joins TRBV7-9 and TRBJ2-1; 9 bases align to TRBD2. The V gene end was trimmed by 5 bases and the J gene end by 3 bases; junction bases not matched to a gene: 11. Germline CDR1 reads SEHNR; CDR2 reads FQNEAQ (reference sequence). CDR3 length: 17 amino acids. For the CDR3, the DNA is TGTGCCAGCAGCCCACCGTTAGCGGGAGATGACTACAATGAGCAGTTCTTC. The encoded protein is CASSPPLAGDDYNEQFF.

CDR3 region: CASTYYAGTSGMSEQFF. For the CDR3, the DNA is TGCGCCAGCACTTATTACGCCGGGACTAGCGGGATGAGTGAGCAGTTCTTC. J is TRBJ2-1 and V is TRBV10-2, with TRBD2 matching over 13 bases. The CDR3 runs 17 residues. The ends lost 7 bases at V and 9 bases at J; junction bases unmatched: 15. Germline V gene lookup returns CDR1 WSHSY and CDR2 SAAADI.

The chain uses TRBV19 and TRBJ1-4, with a possible D match to TRBD1 (5 bases). Germline CDR1 is LNHDA and CDR2 is SQIVND (reference sequence). There are 14 residues in the CDR3. V lost 5 bases, J lost 7 bases, and 14 bases lay in between. The CDR3 protein is CASSLGELGEKLFF. The CDR3 DNA follows: TGTGCCAGTAGTCTGGGGGAGCTAGGTGAAAAACTGTTTTTT.

V and J are TRBV2 and TRBJ2-7; D may be TRBD2 (5 bases). This CDR3 is 18 amino acids long. Trimming took 2 bases from V and 2 from J, leaving 22 bases between them. Germline V gene lookup returns CDR1 SNHLY and CDR2 FYNNEI. CDR3 in DNA: TGTGCCAGCAGTGAATTTATTCTAGCCCTGCCTTTTGCCTACGAGCAGTACTTC. Its translation: CASSEFILALPFAYEQYF.

This chain connects TRBV7-2 to TRBJ1-5, with unresolved D. The V end lost 1 base, the J end lost 2 bases, and 9 bases lay between the germline ends. Looked up from germline, CDR1 is SGHTA and CDR2 is FQGNSA. The length of the CDR3 is 15 residues. CDR3 region: CASSLGRWGNQPQHF. CDR3 sequence (DNA): TGTGCCAGCAGCTTAGGGCGATGGGGCAATCAGCCCCAGCATTTT.

The chain employs TRBV2 and TRBJ2-1; D possibly matches TRBD1 or TRBD2 (8 bases each). The CDR3 spans 21 residues. Trimming left V 8 bases short and J 2 bases short, with 34 bases between. Germline V gives CDR1 SNHLY, CDR2 FYNNEI. The chain's CDR3 is CASLKIPGTGFSGTPYNEQFF. CDR3 nucleotides: TGTGCCAGCCTAAAAATACCCGGGACAGGATTTAGCGGGACGCCCTACAATGAGCAGTTCTTC.

This clone was picked up a small number of times. The chain recombines TRBV21-1 with TRBJ1-1. TRBV21-1 is a listed pseudogene. The CDR3 contains 14 residues. CDR3 DNA sequence: TGTGCCAGCAGCAAGAGCAACCTGAACACTGAAGCTTTCTTT. Encoded protein: CASSKSNLNTEAFF.

The table lists this clone with a few counts. V and J are TRBV6-5 and TRBJ1-1; D is unresolved. The length of the CDR3 is 13 residues. Germline V lookup: CDR1 MNHEY, CDR2 SVGAGI. V was trimmed by 6 bases and J by 1 base, leaving 9 bases between them. The CDR3 is CASRDWRNTEAFF. CDR3 bases: TGTGCCAGCAGAGACTGGAGGAACACTGAAGCTTTCTTT.

Only one count was recorded for this clone. The V gene is TRBV6-4, the J gene TRBJ2-1, with unresolved D. Germline CDR1 is MRHNA and CDR2 is SNTAGT. Trimming took off 3 bases at V and 7 bases at J, with 16 bases between the two ends. The CDR3 is 15 residues long. The CDR3 DNA reads TGTGCCAGCAGTGATTCTCTAGGGTCGATAAATGAGCAGTTCTTC. Protein sequence: CASSDSLGSINEQFF.

This chain joins TRBV5-6 and TRBJ1-1, with D hard to call. The V gene's germline CDR1 is SGHDT and CDR2 YYEEEE. The germline V and J ends were trimmed by 4 bases and 6 bases, with 7 bases remaining between them. CDR3 length equals 11 residues. CDR3 sequence: CASSLNAEAFF. The CDR3, as DNA: TGTGCCAGCAGCCTTAACGCTGAAGCTTTCTTT.

The V and J genes are TRBV7-8 and TRBJ2-5; tentatively, D is TRBD2 (7 bases). This CDR3 is 17 amino acids long. Trimming removed 5 bases at V and 1 base at J, with 20 bases between. Germline lookup yields CDR1 SGHVS and CDR2 FQNEAQ. CDR3 DNA sequence: TGTGCCAGCAGCAATAGGGGGGGGAGGGGACTCCAAGAGACCCAGTACTTC. Protein sequence: CASSNRGGRGLQETQYF.

Turning to this clone: The junction shows a germline mismatch at one end, possibly a read error. The chain couples TRBV19 to TRBJ1-2; 8 bases are shared with TRBD1. The CDR3 loop spans 11 amino acids. The germline CDR1 and CDR2 sequences are LNHDA and SQIVND (reference sequence). CDR3 sequence (DNA): TGTGCCAGTAGTGGGGGACAGGTCCATTTCTTC. Its translation: CASSGGQVHFF.

This chain connects TRBV7-3 to TRBJ2-5, with a tentative D call TRBD1 (6 bases). CDR3 length: 15 amino acids. V dropped 5 bases and J dropped 4 bases, with 17 bases sitting between them. Per germline, CDR1 SGHTA and CDR2 FQGTGA. The CDR3 DNA sequence: TGTGCCAGCAGCGAAGGCGTGGGGGCCCCAGAGACCCAGTACTTC. Translating gives CASSEGVGAPETQYF.

The J gene is TRBJ2-5, the V gene TRBV6-1; no firm D call. The germline V gene encodes CDR1 MNHNS and CDR2 SASEGT. This CDR3 has 13 residues. Trimming took 0 bases from V and 5 from J, leaving 7 bases between them. Here the CDR3 reads CASSEATQETQYF. The CDR3 nucleotides read TGTGCCAGCAGTGAAGCTACTCAGGAGACCCAGTACTTC.

The chain couples TRBV9 to TRBJ2-7; D not certain. Trimming removed 0 bases at V and 3 bases at J, with 13 bases between. CDR3 length equals 15 residues. Germline-derived CDR1 and CDR2 are SGDLS and YYNGEE. This CDR3 reads CASSVDPGDLYEQYF. The CDR3 DNA reads TGTGCCAGCAGCGTAGACCCAGGCGACCTCTACGAGCAGTACTTC. Full variable domain (rest looked up from reference TRBV9 and TRBJ2-7): DSGVTQTPKHLITATGQRVTLRCSPRSGDLSVYWYQQSLDQGLQFLIQYYNGEERAKGNILERFSAQQFPDLHSELNLSSLELGDSALYFCASSVDPGDLYEQYFGPGTRLTVT.